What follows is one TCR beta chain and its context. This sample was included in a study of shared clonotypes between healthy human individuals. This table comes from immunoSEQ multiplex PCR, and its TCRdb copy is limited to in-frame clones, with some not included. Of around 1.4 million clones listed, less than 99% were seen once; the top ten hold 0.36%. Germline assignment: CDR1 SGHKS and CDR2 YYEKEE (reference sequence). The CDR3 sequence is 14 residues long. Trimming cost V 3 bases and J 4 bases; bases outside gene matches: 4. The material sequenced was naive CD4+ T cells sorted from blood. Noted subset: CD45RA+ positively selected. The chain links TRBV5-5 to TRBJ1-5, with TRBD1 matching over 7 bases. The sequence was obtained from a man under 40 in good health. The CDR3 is CASSSGQPNQPQHF. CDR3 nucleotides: TGTGCCAGCAGCTCGGGACAGCCAAATCAGCCCCAGCATTTT.